This TCR beta chain was captured by sequencing in a study of blood T cells in healthy people across ages. Through a sample-barcoded 5' primer and a J-beta primer mix, a second PCR was run for roughly 6 to 12 cycles. A single record per CDR3 protein comes from TCRdb applying MiXCR to the 5' RACE reads. The sample has about 940,000 distinct CDR3 sequences; under 50% are singletons. Study-level points and caveats: While age rose, TCR beta diversity per million T cells dropped in a roughly linear way. Expanded clonotype shifts may have been confounded, as the donors had an unknown CMV status.

Regarding this clonotype: Its antigen is as yet unknown.

Sequences were obtained from blood. The TCR was taken from a young man in good health.

The CDR3 loop is CASSLTDNGAYEQYF. The DNA for the CDR3 is TGTGCCAGCAGCTTAACGGACAATGGGGCCTACGAGCAGTACTTC. The gene calls are TRBV12-3 or TRBV12-4 and TRBJ2-7, with D perhaps TRBD1 (5 bases). Trimming shortened V by 6 bases and J by 2 bases, and 17 bases separated the two germline ends. This CDR3 is built from 15 residues.